One sample yielded the 9 T cell receptor beta chains listed below, sequenced in a study of early T cells in non-severe SARS-CoV-2 infection. TCRdb re-analysed the 5' RACE reads in MiXCR, keeping a single row per CDR3 protein. The data hold more than 50,000 distinct CDR3 sequences, with 12% observed a single time. What was sequenced was whole blood. All receptors come from an adult who was a healthcare worker with PCR-confirmed SARS-CoV-2 infection or an uninfected control (not recorded which).

The rearrangement joins TRBV7-6 to TRBJ2-7, with 10 bases identical to TRBD1. After removal of 6 bases from V and 6 bases from J, the junction contained 8 bases not matched to a gene. The CDR3 extends over 14 amino acids. Per the germline V gene, CDR1 is SGHVS and CDR2 is FNYEAQ. The CDR3 reads CASRGLGQGGEQYF. The CDR3 coding sequence is TGTGCCAGCAGAGGACTCGGACAGGGGGGCGAGCAGTACTTC. The whole variable domain, remainder taken from reference TRBV7-6 and TRBJ2-7, is GAGVSQSPRYKVTKRGQDVALRCDPISGHVSLYWYRQALGQGPEFLTYFNYEAQQDKSGLPNDRFSAERPEGSISTLTIQRTEQRDSAMYRCASRGLGQGGEQYFGPGTRLTVT.

The chain carries TRBV29-1 and TRBJ1-4; D unclear. Germline V gene data show CDR1 as SQVTM and CDR2 as ANQGSEA. The CDR3 is 14 amino acids. The V gene lost 2 bases and the J gene lost 3 bases, with 10 bases spanning the gap. CDR3 DNA sequence: TGCAGCGTTGAACGGGCAGAATCTAATGAAAAACTGTTTTTT. Translating it yields CSVERAESNEKLFF.

The sample holds many counts of this clonotype. V is TRBV7-9 and J is TRBJ1-5; D uncertain. The V end lost 4 bases, the J end lost 1 base, and 14 bases lay between the germline ends. Germline-derived CDR1 and CDR2 are SEHNR and FQNEAQ (reference sequence). The CDR3 covers 16 residues. In DNA form, the CDR3 reads TGTGCCAGCAGCTCCTATGGGCCGGGGAGCAATCAGCCCCAGCATTTT. This translates into CASSSYGPGSNQPQHF.

This clonotype was seen ten or more times. In DNA form, the CDR3 reads TGCGCCAGCAGCCAAGTAGGGACTCCCTACGAGCAGTACTTC. This gives the protein CASSQVGTPYEQYF. This rearrangement joins TRBV4-1 to TRBJ2-7; D is possibly TRBD2 (6 bases). The CDR3 has 14 residues. V lost 1 base, J lost 2 bases, and 9 bases lay in between. The germline gives CDR1 MGHRA, CDR2 YSYEKL.

This clonotype has a count of ten or more. The rearrangement links TRBV6-5 to TRBJ2-7; no definite D call. The CDR3 has 13 residues. CDR1 and CDR2 from the germline V gene are MNHEY and SVGAGI. The V end lost 4 bases, the J end lost 3 bases, and 10 bases lay between the germline ends. The CDR3 nucleotides read TGTGCCAGCAGTTTCCGGGCAAACTACGAGCAGTACTTC. Translated: CASSFRANYEQYF.

This clonotype appeared a few times. This chain links TRBV6-5 with TRBJ1-5; a possible D gene is TRBD1 (6 bases). CDR3 length: 13 amino acids. Trimming left V 8 bases short and J 11 bases short, with 19 bases between. Looked up from germline, CDR1 is MNHEY and CDR2 is SVGAGI. CDR3: CASGQPGTRAQHF. The CDR3 DNA is TGTGCCAGCGGACAGCCTGGGACACGGGCCCAGCATTTT.

This clonotype was seen a few times. The V gene is TRBV29-1, the J gene TRBJ2-1, with D maybe TRBD2 (6 bases). The length of the CDR3 is 12 residues. The V gene's germline CDR1 is SQVTM and CDR2 ANQGSEA. V dropped 8 bases and J dropped 7 bases, with 15 bases sitting between them. The CDR3 bases are TGCAGCCTTCCCTGGGCGGGGAATGAGCAGTTCTTC. The encoded protein is CSLPWAGNEQFF.

This clonotype was counted only a few times. The J gene is TRBJ2-2, the V gene TRBV29-1; D uncertain. Germline V gene sequence: CDR1 SQVTM, CDR2 ANQGSEA. V was trimmed by 6 bases and J by 6 bases, leaving 11 bases between them. The CDR3 has 12 amino acids. The CDR3 nucleotides are TGCAGCGTCTACGAAGCGTCCGGGGAGCTGTTTTTT. It codes for CSVYEASGELFF.

About this clonotype: A much larger clone differs by one base, so this may be a read error. The chain is built from TRBV27 and TRBJ2-1; 7 nucleotides align to TRBD2. The CDR3 loop spans 13 amino acids. Germline V gene lookup returns CDR1 MNHEY and CDR2 SMNVEV (reference sequence). The CDR3 nucleotides read TGTACCAGCAGTCCGACCTTAGCGGGTGAGCAGTTCTTC. Its translation: CTSSPTLAGEQFF.